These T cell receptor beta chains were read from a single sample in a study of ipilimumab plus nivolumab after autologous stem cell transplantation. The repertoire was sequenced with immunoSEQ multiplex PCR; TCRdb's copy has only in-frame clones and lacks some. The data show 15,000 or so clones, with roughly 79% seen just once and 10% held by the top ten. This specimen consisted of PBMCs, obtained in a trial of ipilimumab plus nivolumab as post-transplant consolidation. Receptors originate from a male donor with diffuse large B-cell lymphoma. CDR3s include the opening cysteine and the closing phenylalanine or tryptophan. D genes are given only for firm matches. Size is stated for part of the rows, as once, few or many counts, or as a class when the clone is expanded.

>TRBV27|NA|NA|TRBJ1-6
TGTGCCAGCAGTTTAACCGGGATTCGAATGGGTTCACCCCTCCACTTT
CASSLTGIRMGSPLHF
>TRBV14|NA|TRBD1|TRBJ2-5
TGTGCCAGCAGCCAAGATGGACAGGGGCTCGAGACCCAGTACTTC
CASSQDGQGLETQYF
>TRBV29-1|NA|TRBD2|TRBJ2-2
TGCAGCGCCCTAGCGGGGGGGCTAATCACCGGGGAGCTGTTTTTT
CSALAGGLITGELFF
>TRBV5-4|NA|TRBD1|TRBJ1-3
TGCGCCAGCAGCCAAGATTTGGACAGGGGGCAATCTGGAAACACCATATATTTT
CASSQDLDRGQSGNTIYF
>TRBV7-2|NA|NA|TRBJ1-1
TGTGCCAGCGCTAGGGGGAGTGGGAACACTGAAGCTTTCTTT
CASARGSGNTEAFF
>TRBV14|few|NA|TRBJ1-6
TGTGCCAGCAGCCAAGACCCTTACAGTTGGGGGCGATCCTATAATTCACCCCTCCACTTT
CASSQDPYSWGRSYNSPLHF
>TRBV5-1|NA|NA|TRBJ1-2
TGCGCCAGCAGCCCGGACGTGGATGGCTACACCTTC
CASSPDVDGYTF
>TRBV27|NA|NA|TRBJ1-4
TGTGCCAGCAGTTTACAGGGAGGTGAAAAACTGTTTTTT
CASSLQGGEKLFF
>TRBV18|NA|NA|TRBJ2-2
TGTGCCAGCTCACCACCGAACCTCGGGGAGCTGTTTTTT
CASSPPNLGELFF
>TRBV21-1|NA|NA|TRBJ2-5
TGTGCCAGCGGGTCTAGCGGGGGGGAAGAGACCCAGTACTTC
CASGSSGGEETQYF
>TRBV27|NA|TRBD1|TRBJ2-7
TGTGCCAGCAGGGGGGACAGCTCCTACGAGCAGTACTTC
CASRGDSSYEQYF
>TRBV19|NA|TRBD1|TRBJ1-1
TGTGCCAGTAGCCACGGACAGGGGGCCGCTGAAGCTTTCTTT
CASSHGQGAAEAFF
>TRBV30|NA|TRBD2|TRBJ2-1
TGTGCCTGGAGTGTATCAGCGGGGCGTTACAATGAGCAGTTCTTC
CAWSVSAGRYNEQFF
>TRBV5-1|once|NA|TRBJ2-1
TGCGCCAGCAGCTTGGGGGCGGGACAGCACAATGAGCAGTTCTTC
CASSLGAGQHNEQFF
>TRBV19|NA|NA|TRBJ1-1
TGTGCCAGTAGTAATGGACCTATTCTGAACACTGAAGCTTTCTTT
CASSNGPILNTEAFF
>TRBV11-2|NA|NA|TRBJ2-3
TGTGCCAGCAGCTCCATAGGGTGGCAGAGAACAGATACGCAGTATTTT
CASSSIGWQRTDTQYF